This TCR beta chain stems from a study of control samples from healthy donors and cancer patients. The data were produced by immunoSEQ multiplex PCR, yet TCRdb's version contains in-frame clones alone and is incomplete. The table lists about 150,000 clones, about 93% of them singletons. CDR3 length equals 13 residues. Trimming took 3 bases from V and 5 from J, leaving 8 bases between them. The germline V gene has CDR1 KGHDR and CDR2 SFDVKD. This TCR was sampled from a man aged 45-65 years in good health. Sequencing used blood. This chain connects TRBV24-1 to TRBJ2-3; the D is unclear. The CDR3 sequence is CATSDETLDTQYF. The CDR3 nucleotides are TGTGCCACCAGTGATGAGACCCTAGATACGCAGTATTTT.